One T cell receptor (beta chain) is described in this entry. As yet, its antigen is unknown. The CDR3 extends over 17 amino acids. V was cut by 2 bases and J by 5 bases, with 19 bases left in between. CDR1 is MGHRA and CDR2 is YSYEKL in the germline V gene. This record belongs to a study of OX40 agonist ivuxolimab in advanced cancers. The overall study: It was ivuxolimab, an agonistic anti-OX40 (CD134) antibody, that patients were treated with.

Sequencing used immunoSEQ multiplex PCR; TCRdb keeps in-frame clones, though not all of them. This sample carries 7,000 to 8,000 clones, around 79% of them seen once, and the ten largest clones take roughly 40%. Findings and caveats of the study: Averaging showed that CD8+ T cells had more expanded clones than CD4+ did. Antigen specificity of clonally expanded peripheral T cells was not established.

This TCR was sampled from an adult with an advanced solid tumor such as melanoma, head and neck, liver or kidney cancer. The sequences come from CD4+ or CD8+ T cells sorted from blood, collected in a trial of the OX40 agonist ivuxolimab. V and J are TRBV4-1 and TRBJ2-1; maybe TRBD2 (5 bases). CDR3 DNA: TGCGCCAGCAGCCAATTCCATGAGAAACTAGTGGACAATGAGCAGTTCTTC. This gives the protein CASSQFHEKLVDNEQFF.